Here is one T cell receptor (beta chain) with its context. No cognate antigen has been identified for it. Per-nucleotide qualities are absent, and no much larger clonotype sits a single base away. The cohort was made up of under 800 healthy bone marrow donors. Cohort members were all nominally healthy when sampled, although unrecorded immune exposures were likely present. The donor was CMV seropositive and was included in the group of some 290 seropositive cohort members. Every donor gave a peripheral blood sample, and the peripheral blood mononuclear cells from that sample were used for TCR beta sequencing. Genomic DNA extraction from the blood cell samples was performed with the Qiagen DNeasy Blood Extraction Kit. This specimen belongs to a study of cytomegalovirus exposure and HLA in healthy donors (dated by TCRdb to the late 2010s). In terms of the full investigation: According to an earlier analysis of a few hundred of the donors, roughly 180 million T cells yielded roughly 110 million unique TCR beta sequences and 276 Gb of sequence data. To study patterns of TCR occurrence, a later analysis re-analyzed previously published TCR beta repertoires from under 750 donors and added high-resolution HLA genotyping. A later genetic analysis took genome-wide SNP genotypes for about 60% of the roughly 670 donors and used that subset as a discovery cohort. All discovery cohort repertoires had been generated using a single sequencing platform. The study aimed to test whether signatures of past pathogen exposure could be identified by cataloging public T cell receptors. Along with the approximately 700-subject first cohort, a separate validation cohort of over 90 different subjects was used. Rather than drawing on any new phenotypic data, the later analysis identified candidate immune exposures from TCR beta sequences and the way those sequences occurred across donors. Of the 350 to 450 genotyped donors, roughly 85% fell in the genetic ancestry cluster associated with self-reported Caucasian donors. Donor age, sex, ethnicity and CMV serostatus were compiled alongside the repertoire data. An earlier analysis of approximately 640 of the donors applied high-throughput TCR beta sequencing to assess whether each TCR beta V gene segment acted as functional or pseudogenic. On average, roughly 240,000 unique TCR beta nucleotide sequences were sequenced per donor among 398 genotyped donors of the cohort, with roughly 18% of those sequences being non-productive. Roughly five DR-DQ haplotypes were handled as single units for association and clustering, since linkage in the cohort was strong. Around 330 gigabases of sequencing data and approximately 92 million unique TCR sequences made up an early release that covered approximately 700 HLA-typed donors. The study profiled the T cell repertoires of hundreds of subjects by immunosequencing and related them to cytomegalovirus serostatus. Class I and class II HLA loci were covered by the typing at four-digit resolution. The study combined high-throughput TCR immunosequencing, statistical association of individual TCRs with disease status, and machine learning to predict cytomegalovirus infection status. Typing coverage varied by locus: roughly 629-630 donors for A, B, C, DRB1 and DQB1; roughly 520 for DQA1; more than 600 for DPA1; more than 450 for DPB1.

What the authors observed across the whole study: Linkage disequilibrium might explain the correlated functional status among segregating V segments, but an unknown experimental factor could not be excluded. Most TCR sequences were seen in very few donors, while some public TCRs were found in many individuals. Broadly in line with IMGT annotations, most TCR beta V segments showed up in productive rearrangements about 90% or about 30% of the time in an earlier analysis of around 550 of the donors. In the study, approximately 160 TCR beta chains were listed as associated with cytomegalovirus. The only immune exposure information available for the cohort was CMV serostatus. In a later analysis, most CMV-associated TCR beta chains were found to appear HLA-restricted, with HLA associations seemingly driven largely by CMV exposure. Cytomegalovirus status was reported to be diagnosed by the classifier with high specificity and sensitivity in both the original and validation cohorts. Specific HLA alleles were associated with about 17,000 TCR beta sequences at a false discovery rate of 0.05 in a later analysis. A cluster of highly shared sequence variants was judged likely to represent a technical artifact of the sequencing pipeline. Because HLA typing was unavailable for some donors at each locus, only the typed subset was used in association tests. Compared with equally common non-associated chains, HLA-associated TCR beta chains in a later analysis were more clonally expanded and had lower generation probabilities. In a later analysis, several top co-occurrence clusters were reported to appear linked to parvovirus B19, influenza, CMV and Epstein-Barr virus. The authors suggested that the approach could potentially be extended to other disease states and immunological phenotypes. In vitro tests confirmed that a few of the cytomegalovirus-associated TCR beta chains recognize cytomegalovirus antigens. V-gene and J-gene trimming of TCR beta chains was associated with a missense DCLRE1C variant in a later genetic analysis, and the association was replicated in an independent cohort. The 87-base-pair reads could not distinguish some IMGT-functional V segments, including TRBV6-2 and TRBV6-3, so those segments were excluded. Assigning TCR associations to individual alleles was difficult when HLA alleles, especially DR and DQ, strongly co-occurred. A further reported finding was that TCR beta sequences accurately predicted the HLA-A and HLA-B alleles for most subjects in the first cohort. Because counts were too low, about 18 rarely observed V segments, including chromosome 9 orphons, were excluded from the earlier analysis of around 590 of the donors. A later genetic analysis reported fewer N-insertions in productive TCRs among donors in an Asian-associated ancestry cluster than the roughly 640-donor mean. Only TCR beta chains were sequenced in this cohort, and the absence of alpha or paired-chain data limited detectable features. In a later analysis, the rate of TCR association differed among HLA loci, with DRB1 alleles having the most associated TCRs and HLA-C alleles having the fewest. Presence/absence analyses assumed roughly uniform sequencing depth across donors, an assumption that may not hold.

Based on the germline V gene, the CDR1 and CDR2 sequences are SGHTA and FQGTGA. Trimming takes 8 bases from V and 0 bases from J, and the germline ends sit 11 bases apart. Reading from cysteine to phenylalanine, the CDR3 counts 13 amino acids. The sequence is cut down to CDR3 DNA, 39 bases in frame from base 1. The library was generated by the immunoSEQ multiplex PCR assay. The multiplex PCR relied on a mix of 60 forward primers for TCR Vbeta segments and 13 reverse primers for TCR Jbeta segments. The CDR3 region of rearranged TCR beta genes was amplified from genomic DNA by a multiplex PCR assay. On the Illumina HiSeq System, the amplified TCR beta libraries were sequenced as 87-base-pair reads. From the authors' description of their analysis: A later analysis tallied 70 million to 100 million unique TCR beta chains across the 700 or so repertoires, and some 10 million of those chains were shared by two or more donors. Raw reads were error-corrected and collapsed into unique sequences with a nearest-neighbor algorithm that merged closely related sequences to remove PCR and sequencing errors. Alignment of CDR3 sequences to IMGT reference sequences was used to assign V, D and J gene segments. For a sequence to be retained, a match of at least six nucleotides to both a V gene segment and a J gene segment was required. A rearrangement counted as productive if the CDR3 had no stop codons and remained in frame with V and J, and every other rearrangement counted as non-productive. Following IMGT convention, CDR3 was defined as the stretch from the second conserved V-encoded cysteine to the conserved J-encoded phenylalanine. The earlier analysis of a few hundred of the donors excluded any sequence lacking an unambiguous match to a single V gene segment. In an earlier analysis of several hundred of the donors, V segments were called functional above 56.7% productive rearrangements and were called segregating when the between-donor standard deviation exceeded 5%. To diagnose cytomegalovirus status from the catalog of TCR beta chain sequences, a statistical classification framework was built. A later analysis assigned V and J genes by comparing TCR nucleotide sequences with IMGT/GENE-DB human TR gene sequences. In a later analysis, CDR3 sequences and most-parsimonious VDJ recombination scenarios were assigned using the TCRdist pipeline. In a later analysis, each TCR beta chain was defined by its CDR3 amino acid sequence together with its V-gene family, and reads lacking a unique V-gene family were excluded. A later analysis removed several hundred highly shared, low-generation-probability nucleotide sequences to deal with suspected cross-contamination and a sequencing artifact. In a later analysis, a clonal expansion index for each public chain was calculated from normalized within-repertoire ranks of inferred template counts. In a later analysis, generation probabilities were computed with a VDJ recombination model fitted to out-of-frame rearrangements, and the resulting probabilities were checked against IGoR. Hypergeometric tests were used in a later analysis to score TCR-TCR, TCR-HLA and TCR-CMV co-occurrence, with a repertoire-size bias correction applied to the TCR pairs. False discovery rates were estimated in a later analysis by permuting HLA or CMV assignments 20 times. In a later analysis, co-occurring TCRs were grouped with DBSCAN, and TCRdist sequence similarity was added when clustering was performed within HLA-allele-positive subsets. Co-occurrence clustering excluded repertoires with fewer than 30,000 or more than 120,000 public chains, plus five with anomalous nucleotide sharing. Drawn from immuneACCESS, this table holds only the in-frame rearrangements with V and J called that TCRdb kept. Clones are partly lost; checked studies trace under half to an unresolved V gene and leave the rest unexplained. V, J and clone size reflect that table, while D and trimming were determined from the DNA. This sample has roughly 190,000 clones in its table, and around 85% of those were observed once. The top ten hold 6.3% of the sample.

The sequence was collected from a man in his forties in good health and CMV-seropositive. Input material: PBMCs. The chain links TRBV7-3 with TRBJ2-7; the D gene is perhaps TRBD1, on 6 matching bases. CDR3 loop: CASGQRSSYEQYF. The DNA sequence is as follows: TGTGCCAGCGGACAGAGGAGCTCCTACGAGCAGTACTTC.